Shown below are 24 T cell receptor beta chains from a single sample sequenced in a study of glioma-infiltrating T cells. TCR alpha and beta CDR3 regions were amplified from RNA using iRepertoire nested multiplex PCR. TCRdb reprocessed the multiplex PCR reads via MiXCR and lists one record per CDR3 protein. The sample carries 300,000 to 450,000 distinct CDR3 sequences, approximately 42% recorded once. Sequenced: glioma tissue, nonneoplastic brain tissue, or PBMCs (not recorded which). The receptors shown here come from a human donor with low-grade glioma or glioblastoma, undergoing nonglioma brain surgery, or in good health (not recorded which).

This clonotype was seen at least ten times. V usage is TRBV28 and J usage is TRBJ1-1; the D is unclear. Looked up from germline, CDR1 is MDHEN and CDR2 is SYDVKM. V shed 3 bases and J shed 1 base, with 6 bases lying between them. This CDR3 contains 13 residues. CDR3 protein: CASSFSGNTEAFF. The CDR3 nucleotides are TGTGCCAGCAGTTTCTCCGGGAACACTGAAGCTTTCTTT.

This clonotype was counted between two and nine times. Written as DNA, the CDR3 is TGCGCCAGCAGCCAAGACCCGTTAAATCGGAATGAGCAGTTCTTC. Protein sequence: CASSQDPLNRNEQFF. The chain carries TRBV4-1 and TRBJ2-1; the D is unclear. Germline assignment: CDR1 MGHRA and CDR2 YSYEKL. V lost 0 bases and J lost 7, with 13 bases in between. The CDR3 contains 15 residues.

As to this clonotype: This may come from a read error, since a much larger clone is one base off. This chain links TRBV20-1 with TRBJ1-1, with a tentative D call TRBD1 (5 bases). CDR3 length: 14 residues. Germline V gene sequence: CDR1 DFQATT, CDR2 SNEGSKA (reference sequence). The CDR3 region is CSATRGGLNTEASF. For the CDR3, the DNA is TGCAGTGCTACCCGGGGCGGTTTGAACACTGAAGCTTCCTTT.

In its sample, this clonotype was seen many times. The CDR3 loop reads CASSLLGGRTTNEKLFF. As DNA, the CDR3 is TGTGCCAGCAGCTTATTGGGGGGTCGTACAACTAATGAAAAACTGTTTTTT. This rearrangement joins TRBV7-2 to TRBJ1-4, with D possibly being TRBD1 (5 bases). Per the germline V gene, CDR1 is SGHTA and CDR2 is FQGNSA. Trimming stripped 2 bases from V and 0 bases from J, with 13 bases between. This CDR3 contains 17 residues.

Concerning this clonotype: Likely a read error: the CDR3 ends without its conserved phenylalanine or tryptophan. The DNA is left out, because the CDR3 cannot be placed on it with certainty; the CDR3 is given as TCRdb lists it. This chain uses TRBV2 with TRBJ2-3; the table's D call, TRBD2, was not checked against the DNA. The CDR3 extends over 12 residues, inclusive of both ends. Germline V gives CDR1 SNHLY, CDR2 FYNNEI. The CDR3 loop reads CASSEEGRLHLE.

The J gene is TRBJ1-1, the V gene TRBV5-1; a weak D match, TRBD1 (5 bases). CDR1 and CDR2 (germline): SGHRS, YFSETQ. V lost 4 bases and J lost 5, with 15 bases in between. This CDR3 region has 14 residues. The CDR3 spells CASSPGTRKTEAFF. The DNA for the CDR3 is TGCGCCAGCAGCCCCGGGACGAGGAAGACTGAAGCTTTCTTT.

This clonotype was counted at least ten times. The chain is built from TRBV6-5 and TRBJ1-5; possible D gene TRBD1, 5 bases. With 2 bases removed from V and 4 bases from J, the gap between germline ends came to 12 bases. The CDR3 has 15 residues. Germline lookup yields CDR1 MNHEY and CDR2 SVGAGI. The CDR3 sequence: CASSYPGTPNQPQHF. The CDR3 bases are TGTGCCAGCAGTTACCCCGGGACGCCGAATCAGCCCCAGCATTTT.

This clonotype was detected only a few times. The rearrangement links TRBV25-1 to TRBJ1-6; D is perhaps TRBD1 (6 bases). Trimming took off 3 bases at V and 10 bases at J, with 19 bases between the two ends. The germline gives CDR1 MGHDK, CDR2 SYGVNS. CDR3 size: 16 residues. The CDR3 DNA reads as TGTGCCAGCAGTGAGCCCCGGCGGGACACCTGCTCACCCCTCCACTTT. Translating gives CASSEPRRDTCSPLHF.

This clonotype has just a few counts. J is TRBJ2-2 and V is TRBV6-2 or TRBV6-3; 7 bases map to TRBD1. The CDR3 length is 13 residues. Trimming removed 8 bases from V and 5 bases from J; junction bases left unmatched: 5. Germline V lookup: CDR1 MNHEY, CDR2 SVGEGT. CDR3 coding DNA: TGTGCCAGCCGGGACAGAGAGACCGGGGAGCTGTTTTTT. This translates into CASRDRETGELFF.

This clonotype was counted between two and nine times. The V and J genes are TRBV7-3 and TRBJ2-2; D is unclear. Between the trimmed V and J ends, which lost 5 bases and 1 base, there was a span of 8 bases. The CDR3 extends over 14 amino acids. Germline assignment: CDR1 SGHTA and CDR2 FQGTGA. The CDR3 loop is CASSPRQNTGELFF. As DNA, the CDR3 is TGTGCCAGCAGCCCGCGGCAGAACACCGGGGAGCTGTTTTTT. The whole variable domain, filled in from reference TRBV7-3 and TRBJ2-2, reads GAGVSQTPSNKVTEKGKYVELRCDPISGHTALYWYRQSLGQGPEFLIYFQGTGAADDSGLPNDRFFAVRPEGSVSTLKIQRTERGDSAVYLCASSPRQNTGELFFGEGSRLTVL.

Turning to this clonotype: One junction end disagrees with the germline gene, perhaps due to a read error. This chain connects TRBV4-2 to TRBJ1-5; no clear D. The CDR3 is 12 residues long. The germline V gene has CDR1 LGHNA and CDR2 YNFKEQ. This chain's CDR3 is CASSQQEQPQNF. DNA for the CDR3: TGTGCCAGCAGCCAACAGGAACAGCCCCAGAATTTT.

A few counts support this clonotype. This chain connects TRBV20-1 to TRBJ2-2, with D hard to call. The CDR3 runs 14 residues. Trimming pared 3 bases from V and 7 bases from J, leaving 15 bases between. Germline assignment: CDR1 DFQATT and CDR2 SNEGSKA (reference sequence). CDR3 coding DNA: TGCAGTGCTAGCGCCCACAGCGAGGTCGGGGAGCTGTTTTTT. Amino acids: CSASAHSEVGELFF.

The chain uses TRBV7-2 and TRBJ1-2; 11 bases match TRBD1. Trimming took 5 bases from V and 8 from J; bases not matched to a gene: 16. Germline CDR1 reads SGHTA; CDR2 reads FQGNSA. The CDR3 has 17 residues. CDR3 sequence: CASSPVSLGQGARGYTF. Here the CDR3 DNA reads TGTGCCAGCAGCCCCGTCTCGCTCGGACAGGGGGCGCGGGGCTACACCTTC.

This clonotype was seen repeatedly, ten times or more. This chain joins TRBV20-1 and TRBJ1-2, with a tentative D call TRBD1 (5 bases). V lost 0 bases and J lost 2, with 7 bases in between. CDR3 length: 13 residues. Germline loops: CDR1 DFQATT, CDR2 SNEGSKA (reference sequence). The CDR3 DNA reads as TGCAGTGCTAGAGAGGGGGGAAACTATGGCTACACCTTC. Protein sequence: CSAREGGNYGYTF.

At least ten counts were recorded for this clonotype. The chain uses TRBV28 and TRBJ2-7; 10 bases agree with TRBD2. Germline loops: CDR1 MDHEN, CDR2 SYDVKM. CDR3 length: 15 residues. Trimming at V came to 2 bases and at J to 3 bases, leaving 4 bases not matched to a gene. CDR3 DNA sequence: TGTGCCAGCAGTTTAGAGGCTAGCGGGAGCTACGAGCAGTACTTC. Amino acids: CASSLEASGSYEQYF.

In its sample, this clonotype was seen a few times. The rearrangement uses TRBV28 and TRBJ1-2; D possibly corresponds to TRBD1 (5 bases). Germline assignment: CDR1 MDHEN and CDR2 SYDVKM. The CDR3 consists of 16 residues. Trimming took off 5 bases at V and 6 bases at J, with 22 bases between the two ends. The CDR3 region is CASSPHRWGVRNGYTF. DNA of the CDR3: TGTGCCAGCAGTCCGCACCGTTGGGGGGTGCGGAATGGCTACACCTTC.

V and J are TRBV11-3 and TRBJ1-1, with 8 bases that match TRBD1. After removal of 4 bases from V and 6 bases from J, the junction contained 7 bases not matched to a gene. Germline CDR1 SGHNT, CDR2 YENEEA. The CDR3 sequence is 14 residues long. The CDR3 nucleotides read TGTGCCAGCAGCTCCTGGACAGGGCATCCTGAAGCTTTCTTT. Its translation is CASSSWTGHPEAFF.

The chain combines TRBV4-2 with TRBJ2-1, with D unclear. The CDR3 is 11 residues long. V was clipped by 5 bases and J by 7 bases, with 6 bases between them. The germline V gene has CDR1 LGHNA and CDR2 YNFKEQ. In DNA form, the CDR3 reads TGTGCCAGCAGCTTCATGAATGAGCAGTTCTTC. The encoded protein is CASSFMNEQFF.

The CDR3 DNA is TGTGCCAGCAGCCAAGATCTTCCTGACGAGCAGTACTTC. It encodes CASSQDLPDEQYF. This chain uses TRBV4-2 with TRBJ2-7; D not certain. This CDR3 has 13 residues. The V end was cut by 0 bases, the J end by 5 bases, with 8 bases between. Germline V gene sequence: CDR1 LGHNA, CDR2 YNFKEQ.

This clonotype has at least ten counts. The rearrangement uses TRBV25-1 and TRBJ2-3; D possibly corresponds to TRBD2 (6 bases). Trimming took 4 bases from V and 1 from J, leaving 12 bases between them. Germline CDR1 reads MGHDK; CDR2 reads SYGVNS. The CDR3 covers 15 residues. For the CDR3, the DNA is TGTGCCAGCAGTGGTACGGGAGATCGCACAGATACGCAGTATTTT. Translation gives CASSGTGDRTDTQYF.

The rearrangement uses TRBV28 and TRBJ2-7; D possibly matches TRBD1 or TRBD2 (5 bases each). V gave up 7 bases and J gave up 2 bases, with 12 bases separating them. CDR1 and CDR2 from the germline V gene are MDHEN and SYDVKM. This CDR3 region has 13 residues. The CDR3 bases are TGTGCCAGCACACCGGGACCTGCCTACGAGCAGTACTTC. Translation gives CASTPGPAYEQYF.

This clonotype showed up just a few times. This chain links TRBV20-1 with TRBJ1-5; D is possibly TRBD1 (5 bases). V was pared by 6 bases and J by 2 bases, with 14 bases between. This CDR3 is built from 14 residues. Germline-derived CDR1 and CDR2 are DFQATT and SNEGSKA (reference sequence). The CDR3 spells CSADGGAGNQPQHF. The DNA for the CDR3 is TGCAGTGCCGACGGCGGGGCCGGCAATCAGCCCCAGCATTTT.

This clonotype was observed a handful of times. J is TRBJ2-7 and V is TRBV6-1; 7 bases fit TRBD1. Trimming removed 8 bases from V and 5 bases from J; junction bases left unmatched: 12. The CDR3 spans 14 residues. The V gene's germline CDR1 is MNHNS and CDR2 SASEGT. The CDR3: CASSQAGGMDEQYF. The CDR3 DNA is TGTGCCAGCTCACAGGCAGGGGGTATGGACGAGCAGTACTTC.

This clonotype was detected ten times or more. This chain joins TRBV6-2 or TRBV6-3 and TRBJ2-3; TRBD1 agrees at 9 bases. The CDR3 totals 15 residues. The V gene's germline CDR1 is MNHEY and CDR2 SVGEGT. V gave up 2 bases and J gave up 2 bases; unmatched junction bases: 2. CDR3 amino acids: CASSYRDRDTDTQYF. CDR3 DNA: TGTGCCAGCAGTTACCGGGACAGGGACACAGATACGCAGTATTTT.